A single sample gave rise to the 18 T cell receptor beta chains below, sequenced in a study of T cells after yellow fever vaccination. Via MiXCR, TCRdb re-called the 5' RACE reads, giving one row per CDR3 protein. Here the sample spans more than 65,000 distinct CDR3 sequences, around 7.1% being singletons. Sequencing used CD8+ T cells sorted from PBMCs, obtained 10 to 11 days after the first yellow fever vaccination. These TCRs come from a man aged 18-30 years who received the YFV17D yellow fever vaccine.

The table lists this clonotype with a count of one. CDR3 loop: CSAIGADTNQPQHF. CDR3 sequence (DNA): TGCAGTGCTATCGGGGCAGATACCAATCAGCCCCAGCATTTT. This chain connects TRBV20-1 to TRBJ1-5, with a weak D call TRBD1 (5 bases). The V end was cut by 4 bases, the J end by 3 bases, with 13 bases between. Germline V gene sequence: CDR1 DFQATT, CDR2 SNEGSKA (reference sequence). The CDR3 totals 14 residues.

CDR3 amino acids: CASSDGTGEGANVLTF. The CDR3 DNA follows: TGTGCCAGCAGTGACGGGACAGGGGAAGGGGCCAACGTCCTGACTTTC. This rearrangement joins TRBV6-4 to TRBJ2-6; 10 bases are a match to TRBD1. The germline gives CDR1 MRHNA, CDR2 SNTAGT. The V and J ends lost 2 bases and 4 bases, in that order; junction bases with no gene match: 2. There are 16 residues in the CDR3.

This clonotype was recorded many times. V gene TRBV2 combines with J gene TRBJ1-2, with 7 nucleotides matching TRBD1. The CDR3 has 14 amino acids. CDR1 is SNHLY and CDR2 is FYNNEI in the germline V gene. V trimming: 4 bases; J trimming: 4 bases; junction bases outside the gene matches: 6. The chain's CDR3 is CASSGGTDFYGYTF. The CDR3 DNA is TGTGCCAGCAGTGGAGGGACAGACTTCTATGGCTACACCTTC.

This clonotype was counted at least ten times. The chain uses TRBV20-1 and TRBJ2-1; D is unclear. This CDR3 region has 14 residues. Germline V gene sequence: CDR1 DFQATT, CDR2 SNEGSKA (reference sequence). V gave up 6 bases and J gave up 0 bases, with 12 bases separating them. The CDR3 nucleotides read TGCAGTGCCGTCCCGGGCCGCTCCTACAATGAGCAGTTCTTC. Residues: CSAVPGRSYNEQFF.

The table lists this clonotype with many counts. V and J are TRBV7-2 and TRBJ2-2; TRBD2 agrees at 8 bases. Per germline, CDR1 SGHTA and CDR2 FQGNSA. V lost 2 bases to trimming and J lost 3 bases; unmatched junction nucleotides: 5. This CDR3 region has 16 residues. The DNA for the CDR3 is TGTGCCAGCAGCTTATTGGCTAGCGGGTACACCGGGGAGCTGTTTTTT. Its protein product is CASSLLASGYTGELFF.

This clonotype appeared many times. This chain links TRBV4-2 with TRBJ1-5, with D unclear. Trimming stripped 0 bases from V and 0 bases from J, with 6 bases between. Per germline, CDR1 LGHNA and CDR2 YNFKEQ. The CDR3 loop spans 15 amino acids. The CDR3 bases are TGTGCCAGCAGCCAAGATTGGGTTAGCAATCAGCCCCAGCATTTT. Protein product: CASSQDWVSNQPQHF.

This rearrangement joins TRBV7-9 to TRBJ2-5, with 9 bases matching TRBD1. Germline V gene lookup returns CDR1 SEHNR and CDR2 FQNEAQ (reference sequence). This CDR3 has 15 residues. The junction had 12 bases not matched to a gene; V was cut back by 6 bases and J by 7 bases. CDR3 DNA: TGTGCCAGCAGTCCGCAACCGGGACAGGGTACGACCCAGTACTTC. It specifies CASSPQPGQGTTQYF.

This clonotype has ten or more counts. The V and J genes are TRBV6-5 and TRBJ2-1; D might be TRBD1 (6 bases). Trimming took 8 bases from V and 8 from J, leaving 19 bases between them. The CDR3 extends over 14 amino acids. The germline V gene has CDR1 MNHEY and CDR2 SVGAGI. The CDR3 loop is CASGGRAFVDEQFF. The CDR3 nucleotides are TGTGCCAGCGGGGGCAGGGCCTTCGTCGATGAGCAGTTCTTC.

This clonotype has a count of ten or more. The chain combines TRBV6-2 or TRBV6-3 with TRBJ1-1, with D possibly matching TRBD1 (6 bases). The CDR3 runs 13 residues. Germline V gene lookup returns CDR1 MNHEY and CDR2 SVGEGT. With 10 bases removed from V and 0 bases from J, the gap between germline ends came to 12 bases. CDR3 coding DNA: TGTGCCACCCAAAGGACAGTGAACACTGAAGCTTTCTTT. It translates to CATQRTVNTEAFF.

This clonotype was observed at least ten times. The chain has TRBV12-3 or TRBV12-4 and TRBJ2-1; D not resolved. With 2 bases removed from V and 7 bases from J, the gap between germline ends came to 6 bases. CDR3 length: 12 amino acids. DNA of the CDR3: TGTGCCAGCAGTTTAAGTTGGAATGAGCAGTTCTTC. Its translation: CASSLSWNEQFF.

This clonotype was observed a few times. This chain connects TRBV5-5 to TRBJ1-6; a possible D gene is TRBD1 (6 bases). CDR1 and CDR2 from the germline V gene are SGHKS and YYEKEE (reference sequence). The CDR3 covers 16 residues. V was cut by 5 bases and J by 5 bases, with 17 bases left in between. CDR3 protein: CASRPQGTGNNSPLHF. Written as DNA, the CDR3 is TGTGCCAGCAGGCCCCAAGGAACAGGGAATAATTCACCCCTCCACTTT.

This clonotype was seen at least ten times. The CDR3 DNA reads as TGCAGCGCCGGGACTAGCCCTGATGGAGGGACCCAGTACTTC. This codes for CSAGTSPDGGTQYF. The chain carries TRBV20-1 and TRBJ2-5; TRBD2 agrees at 9 bases. Per the germline V gene, CDR1 is DFQATT and CDR2 is SNEGSKA (reference sequence). The CDR3 sequence is 14 residues long.

This clonotype came up a few times. This chain joins TRBV5-1 and TRBJ1-1, with 7 positions matching TRBD1. CDR1 is SGHRS and CDR2 is YFSETQ in the germline V gene. Trimming removed 4 bases from V and 0 bases from J; junction bases left unmatched: 9. The CDR3 is 16 amino acids. The CDR3 sequence is CASSMRDRPLNTEAFF. The CDR3 DNA sequence: TGCGCCAGCAGCATGCGGGACAGACCTTTGAACACTGAAGCTTTCTTT.

This clonotype was counted many times. The chain carries TRBV5-6 and TRBJ2-7; the D gene is possibly TRBD1 (6 bases). Germline-derived CDR1 and CDR2 are SGHDT and YYEEEE. Trimming pared 0 bases from V and 1 base from J, leaving 17 bases between. CDR3 length: 17 residues. The CDR3 reads CASSLARGWGRSYEQYV. In nucleotides, the CDR3 is TGTGCCAGCAGCTTGGCCAGGGGATGGGGTCGGTCCTACGAGCAGTACGTC.

The chain uses TRBV11-2 and TRBJ2-2; a weak D match, TRBD1 (5 bases). CDR1 and CDR2 (germline): SGHAT, FQNNGV. CDR3 length: 15 residues. V was trimmed by 4 bases and J by 4 bases, leaving 13 bases between them. The CDR3 sequence: CASSSNQGFTGELFF. The CDR3 DNA is TGTGCCAGCAGCTCCAACCAGGGATTCACCGGGGAGCTGTTTTTT. Variable domain in full (rest from reference TRBV11-2 and TRBJ2-2): EAGVAQSPRYKIIEKRQSVAFWCNPISGHATLYWYQQILGQGPKLLIQFQNNGVVDDSQLPKDRFSAERLKGVDSTLKIQPAKLEDSAVYLCASSSNQGFTGELFFGEGSRLTVL.

In its sample, this clonotype was seen many times. The V and J genes are TRBV6-5 and TRBJ1-1; D uncertain. CDR1 and CDR2 from the germline V gene are MNHEY and SVGAGI. Trimming took 0 bases from V and 6 from J, leaving 14 bases between them. The CDR3 length is 15 residues. The CDR3 loop reads CASSYSTGVSAEAFF. The CDR3 DNA sequence: TGTGCCAGCAGTTACTCGACTGGGGTCTCGGCTGAAGCTTTCTTT.

This clonotype was detected only a few times. The chain links TRBV24-1 to TRBJ1-6; no clear D. CDR3 length equals 14 residues. V lost 5 bases, J lost 0 bases, and 4 bases lay in between. Germline CDR1 reads KGHDR; CDR2 reads SFDVKD. This CDR3 reads CATSGSSYNSPLHF. The CDR3 DNA reads as TGTGCCACCAGTGGGAGCTCCTATAATTCACCCCTCCACTTT.

The CDR3 DNA follows: TGTGCCAGCAGCCCGGGCGGGGGGCGGACTGAAGCTTTCTTT. It translates to CASSPGGGRTEAFF. V gene TRBV7-9 combines with J gene TRBJ1-1, with D possibly being TRBD1 (6 bases). This CDR3 contains 14 residues. V gave up 5 bases and J gave up 5 bases, with 15 bases separating them. The germline V gene encodes CDR1 SEHNR and CDR2 FQNEAQ (reference sequence). The variable domain in full, completed from reference TRBV7-9 and TRBJ1-1, reads DTGVSQNPRHKITKRGQNVTFRCDPISEHNRLYWYRQTLGQGPEFLTYFQNEAQLEKSRLLSDRFSAERPKGSFSTLEIQRTEQGDSAMYLCASSPGGGRTEAFFGQGTRLTVV.